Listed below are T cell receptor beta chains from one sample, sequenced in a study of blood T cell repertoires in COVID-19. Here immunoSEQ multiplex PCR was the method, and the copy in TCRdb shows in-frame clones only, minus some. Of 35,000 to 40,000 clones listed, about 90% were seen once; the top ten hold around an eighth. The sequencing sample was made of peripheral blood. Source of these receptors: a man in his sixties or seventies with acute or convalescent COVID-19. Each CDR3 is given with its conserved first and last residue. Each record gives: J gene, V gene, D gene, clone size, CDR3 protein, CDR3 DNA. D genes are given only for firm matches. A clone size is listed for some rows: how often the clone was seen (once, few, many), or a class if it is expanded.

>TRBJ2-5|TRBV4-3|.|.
CASSQEAQGETQYF
TGCGCCAGCAGCCAAGAGGCACAGGGAGAGACCCAGTACTTC
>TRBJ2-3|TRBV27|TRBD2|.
CASSRGTSGNTDTQYF
TGTGCCAGCAGCCGAGGGACTAGCGGCAACACAGATACGCAGTATTTT
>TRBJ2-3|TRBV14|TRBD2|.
CASSQAGGSSYITDTQYF
TGTGCCAGCAGTCAAGCGGGAGGGTCCTCATATATCACAGATACGCAGTATTTT
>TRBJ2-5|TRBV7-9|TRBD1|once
CASSPGQGPVPQYF
TGTGCCAGCAGCCCTGGACAGGGGCCCGTACCCCAGTACTTC
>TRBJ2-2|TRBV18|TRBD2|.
CASSPPSLAGVGELFF
TGTGCCAGCTCACCACCGTCGCTAGCGGGAGTCGGGGAGCTGTTTTTT
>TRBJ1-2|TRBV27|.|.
CASSFSGDYGYTF
TGTGCCAGCAGTTTTTCGGGAGACTATGGCTACACCTTC
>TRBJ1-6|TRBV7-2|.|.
CASSLSPGRNNSPLHF
TGTGCCAGCAGCTTAAGTCCAGGGAGGAATAATTCACCCCTCCACTTT
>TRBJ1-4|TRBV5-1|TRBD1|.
CASSGAGTENEKLFF
TGCGCCAGCAGCGGTGCCGGGACAGAGAATGAAAAACTGTTTTTT
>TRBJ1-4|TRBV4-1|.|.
CASSPDNNEKLFF
TGCGCCAGCAGCCCAGACAATAATGAAAAACTGTTTTTT
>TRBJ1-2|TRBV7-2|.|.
CASSLGQTNYGYTF
TGTGCCAGCAGCTTAGGACAGACAAACTATGGCTACACCTTC
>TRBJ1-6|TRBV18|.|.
CASSPVREGSPLHF
TGTGCCAGCTCACCGGTCAGGGAGGGTTCACCCCTCCACTTT
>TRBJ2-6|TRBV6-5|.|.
CASRGRNGANVLTF
TGTGCCAGCAGGGGCCGAAATGGGGCCAACGTCCTGACTTTC
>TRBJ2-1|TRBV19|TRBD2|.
CASSSQTSGGYNEQFF
TGTGCCAGTAGTAGCCAAACTAGCGGGGGGTACAATGAGCAGTTCTTC
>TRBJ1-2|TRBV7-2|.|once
CASSLASGAGDGYTF
TGTGCCAGCAGCTTAGCCTCTGGGGCAGGGGATGGCTACACCTTC
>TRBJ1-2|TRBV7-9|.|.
CASSLELVSNYGYTF
TGTGCCAGCAGCTTAGAACTGGTTTCCAACTATGGCTACACCTTC
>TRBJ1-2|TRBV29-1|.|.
CSVEAGNRGYTF
TGCAGCGTTGAAGCAGGGAATCGGGGCTACACCTTC
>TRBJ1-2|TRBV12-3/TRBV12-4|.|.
CASSHTENYGYTF
TGTGCCAGCAGTCATACTGAGAACTATGGCTACACCTTC
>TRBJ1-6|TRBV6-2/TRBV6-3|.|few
CASSLQGPLHF
TGTGCCAGCAGCCTACAGGGACCCCTCCACTTT
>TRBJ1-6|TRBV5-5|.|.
CASSRSGGHLHF
TGTGCCAGCAGCCGATCCGGAGGGCACCTCCACTTT
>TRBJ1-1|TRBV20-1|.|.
CSARGGTEAFF
TGCAGTGCTCGAGGAGGAACTGAAGCTTTCTTT
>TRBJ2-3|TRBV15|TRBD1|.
CATSREQGAMYF
TGTGCCACCAGCAGAGAGCAGGGGGCGATGTATTTT
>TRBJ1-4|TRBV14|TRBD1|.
CASSRLGQGRGEKLFF
TGTGCCAGCAGCCGTCTAGGACAGGGGAGAGGCGAAAAACTGTTTTTT
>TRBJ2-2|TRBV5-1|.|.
CASSLPSDTGELFF
TGCGCCAGCAGCTTGCCATCAGATACCGGGGAGCTGTTTTTT
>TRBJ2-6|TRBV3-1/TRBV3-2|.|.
CASSQEGDSGANVLTF
TGTGCCAGCAGCCAGGAGGGAGACTCTGGGGCCAACGTCCTGACTTTC
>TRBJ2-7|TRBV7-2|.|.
CASSFGLWGAEQYF
TGTGCCAGCAGCTTCGGTTTGTGGGGAGCCGAGCAGTACTTC
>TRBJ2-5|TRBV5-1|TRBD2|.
CASSFGLAGVVETQYF
TGCGCCAGCAGCTTCGGACTAGCGGGAGTTGTGGAGACCCAGTACTTC
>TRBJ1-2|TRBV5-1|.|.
CASSLQVTGLSGYTF
TGCGCCAGCAGCTTGCAGGTTACAGGGTTATCCGGCTACACCTTC
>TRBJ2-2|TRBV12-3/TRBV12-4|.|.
CASSYFTGGELFF
TGTGCCAGCAGTTATTTTACGGGCGGGGAGCTGTTTTTT
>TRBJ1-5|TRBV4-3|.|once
CASSQDRTGVRPQHF
TGCGCCAGCAGCCAAGATAGAACAGGCGTTAGGCCCCAGCATTTT
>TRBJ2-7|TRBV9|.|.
CASSFGSSYEQYF
TGTGCCAGCAGCTTCGGGAGCTCCTACGAGCAGTACTTC
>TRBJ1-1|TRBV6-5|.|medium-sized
CASHNEAEAFF
TGTGCCTCCCACAACGAAGCTGAAGCTTTCTTT
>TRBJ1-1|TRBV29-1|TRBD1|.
CSARFFIRTGGGMPRTEAFF
TGCAGCGCCCGCTTCTTCATCCGGACAGGGGGCGGAATGCCCCGCACTGAAGCTTTCTTT
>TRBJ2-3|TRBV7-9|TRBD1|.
CASSPTGSGDTQYF
TGTGCCAGCAGCCCGACAGGGAGTGGAGATACGCAGTATTTT
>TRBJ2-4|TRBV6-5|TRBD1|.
CASSSGTGRGIQYF
TGTGCCAGCAGTTCCGGGACAGGGAGGGGCATTCAGTACTTC
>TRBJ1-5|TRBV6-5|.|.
CASSYSAEGQPQHF
TGTGCCAGCAGTTACTCGGCAGAGGGTCAGCCCCAGCATTTT
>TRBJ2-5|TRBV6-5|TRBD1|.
CASSLGQGVEETQYF
TGTGCCAGCAGTCTTGGACAGGGGGTGGAAGAGACCCAGTACTTC
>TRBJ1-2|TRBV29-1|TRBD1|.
CSTGQGDDGYTF
TGCAGCACCGGACAGGGGGATGATGGCTACACCTTC
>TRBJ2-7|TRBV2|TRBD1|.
CASRMTGGEQYF
TGTGCCAGCAGGATGACAGGGGGCGAGCAGTACTTC
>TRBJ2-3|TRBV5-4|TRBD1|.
CASSPPGQGTDTQYF
TGTGCCAGCAGCCCCCCGGGACAGGGCACAGATACGCAGTATTTT
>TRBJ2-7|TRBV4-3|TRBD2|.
CASSQDARAGGPYEQYF
TGCGCCAGCAGCCAAGATGCTAGGGCGGGAGGGCCCTACGAGCAGTACTTC
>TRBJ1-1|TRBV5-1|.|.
CASSLAGDTEAFF
TGCGCCAGCAGCTTGGCGGGGGACACTGAAGCTTTCTTT
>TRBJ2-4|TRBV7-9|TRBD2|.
CASSRAGGEGQYF
TGTGCCAGCAGCCGGGCGGGAGGGGAAGGTCAGTACTTC
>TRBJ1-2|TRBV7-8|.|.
CASSLASRQSFYGYTF
TGTGCCAGCAGCTTAGCGAGCAGACAATCTTTCTATGGCTACACCTTC
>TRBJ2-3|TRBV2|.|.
CASSERQPRTDTQYF
TGTGCCAGCAGCGAGAGACAGCCACGCACAGATACGCAGTATTTT
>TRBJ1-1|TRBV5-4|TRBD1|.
CASSLRQGGEAFF
TGTGCCAGCAGCTTAAGGCAGGGGGGTGAAGCTTTCTTT
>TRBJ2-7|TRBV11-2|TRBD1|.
CASSPRGWGQGLYEQYF
TGTGCCAGCAGCCCACGAGGGTGGGGACAGGGGCTCTACGAGCAGTACTTC
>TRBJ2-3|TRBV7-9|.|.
CASSLGQGGPDTQYF
TGTGCCAGCAGCTTAGGGCAGGGAGGCCCAGATACGCAGTATTTT